One sample yielded the 26 T cell receptor beta chains listed below, sequenced in a study of shared clonotypes between healthy human individuals (dated by TCRdb to the early 2020s). The library was built by means of the immunoSEQ multiplex PCR assay. The table comes from immuneACCESS by way of TCRdb, which keeps in-frame sequences with V and J called. Part of the clones is missing from these tables; in studies checked, under half for an unresolved V gene and the rest for unknown reasons. For this sample the table gives about 2.4 million clones, of which roughly 93% were detected only once. Together, the top ten hold around 0.4% of the sample. Material: naive CD4+ T cells from PBMCs. Reading the label with the study, this specimen's cell subset or site is: CD45RA+ positively selected. All receptors derive from a man aged 18-30 years in good health. Some clones in this sample may be carry-over from other donors' samples.

The chain carries TRBV6-5 and TRBJ1-2; tentatively, D is TRBD1 (6 bases). The CDR3 runs 15 residues. CDR1 is MNHEY and CDR2 is SVGAGI in the germline V gene. V dropped 6 bases and J dropped 4 bases, with 18 bases sitting between them. CDR3 DNA sequence: TGTGCCAGCAGAATAGGGGTCGGGGGGGCCTATGGCTACACCTTC. Its protein is CASRIGVGGAYGYTF.

The genes are TRBV9 and TRBJ2-1, with TRBD2 matching over 7 bases. Germline loops: CDR1 SGDLS, CDR2 YYNGEE. After removal of 4 bases from V and 4 bases from J, the junction contained 5 bases not matched to a gene. The CDR3 consists of 14 residues. CDR3 amino acids: CASSSRAGYNEQFF. The DNA for the CDR3 is TGTGCCAGCAGCTCTCGAGCGGGATACAATGAGCAGTTCTTC. The full variable domain, its missing parts supplied by reference TRBV9 and TRBJ2-1, is DSGVTQTPKHLITATGQRVTLRCSPRSGDLSVYWYQQSLDQGLQFLIQYYNGEERAKGNILERFSAQQFPDLHSELNLSSLELGDSALYFCASSSRAGYNEQFFGPGTRLTVL.

The J gene is TRBJ1-5, the V gene TRBV6-5, with D unclear. The CDR3 runs to 13 residues. The V and J ends lost 4 bases and 3 bases respectively, with 7 bases between them. CDR1 and CDR2 from the germline V gene are MNHEY and SVGAGI. The CDR3: CASSSENNQPQHF. CDR3 coding DNA: TGTGCCAGCAGTTCGGAGAACAATCAGCCCCAGCATTTT.

The V and J genes are TRBV5-4 and TRBJ2-3; D remains ambiguous. This CDR3 contains 14 residues. Germline V gene lookup returns CDR1 SGHNT and CDR2 YYREEE (reference sequence). The V and J ends lost 3 bases and 3 bases respectively, with 11 bases between them. The CDR3 reads CASSSGLDTDTQYF. DNA for the CDR3: TGTGCCAGCAGCTCCGGCTTGGATACAGATACGCAGTATTTT.

CDR3 nucleotides: TGTGCCAGCAGTTACGACCACAGGGGGTCCTACGAGCAGTACTTC. The encoded protein is CASSYDHRGSYEQYF. This chain joins TRBV6-6 and TRBJ2-7; 8 nucleotides match TRBD1. The germline V gene encodes CDR1 MNHNY and CDR2 SVGAGI (reference sequence). CDR3 length: 15 residues. V trimming: 2 bases; J trimming: 1 base; junction bases outside the gene matches: 4.

The chain couples TRBV15 to TRBJ2-7; 9 positions match TRBD2. The ends lost 1 base at V and 5 bases at J; junction bases unmatched: 12. The CDR3 runs 17 residues. Germline assignment: CDR1 LNHNV and CDR2 YYDKDF (reference sequence). This CDR3 reads CATSRGRVAGALDEQYF. The CDR3 DNA reads TGTGCCACCAGCAGAGGCCGGGTAGCGGGAGCCCTCGACGAGCAGTACTTC.

The chain joins TRBV19 to TRBJ1-1; tentative D call: TRBD1 (6 bases). Trimming pared 2 bases from V and 5 bases from J, leaving 15 bases between. The V gene's germline CDR1 is LNHDA and CDR2 SQIVND (reference sequence). The CDR3 totals 15 residues. The CDR3 nucleotides are TGTGCCAGTAGTATAAACAGGGCGTTGGAGACTGAAGCTTTCTTT. Its translation is CASSINRALETEAFF.

V is TRBV7-2 and J is TRBJ1-2; 8 nucleotides agree with TRBD1. The CDR3 consists of 14 residues. J gave up 5 bases and V 4 bases, and 6 bases lay outside the gene matches. From germline, CDR1 is SGHTA and CDR2 FQGNSA. CDR3 sequence reads: CASSSDRVVYGYTF. The CDR3, as DNA: TGTGCCAGCAGCTCGGACAGGGTGGTTTATGGCTACACCTTC.

This chain uses TRBV5-1 with TRBJ2-2; no definite D call. CDR1 is SGHRS, CDR2 YFSETQ, per germline. The CDR3 consists of 15 residues. V lost 6 bases, J lost 2 bases, and 14 bases lay in between. The CDR3 loop is CASKFQSDNTGELFF. CDR3 in DNA: TGCGCCAGCAAGTTTCAGTCAGACAACACCGGGGAGCTGTTTTTT.

The chain has TRBV7-2 and TRBJ2-1; 13 nucleotides line up with TRBD2. Germline V gives CDR1 SGHTA, CDR2 FQGNSA. The junction had 0 bases not matched to a gene; V was cut back by 5 bases and J by 2 bases. The CDR3 has 15 residues. The CDR3 DNA reads TGTGCCAGCAGCGGGACTAGCGGGACCTACAATGAGCAGTTCTTC. Translated, it gives CASSGTSGTYNEQFF.

The V gene is TRBV21-1, the J gene TRBJ2-3. TRBV21-1 is flagged as a pseudogene. The CDR3 is 15 residues long. The CDR3 loop is CAIRVKGTGWDTQYF. CDR3 DNA sequence: TGTGCCATCCGGGTGAAAGGGACGGGTTGGGATACGCAGTATTTT.

The V call is TRBV5-1, the J call TRBJ2-3, with D unclear. V was cut by 1 base and J by 4 bases, with 13 bases left in between. The CDR3 length is 15 residues. Looked up from germline, CDR1 is SGHRS and CDR2 is YFSETQ. Here the CDR3 reads CASSLSVLGADTQYF. CDR3 DNA sequence: TGCGCCAGCAGCTTGTCAGTCTTGGGCGCAGATACGCAGTATTTT.

The chain carries TRBV7-9 and TRBJ2-3; 7 positions match TRBD2. CDR3 length: 15 residues. Germline V lookup: CDR1 SEHNR, CDR2 FQNEAQ (reference sequence). V was pared by 2 bases and J by 4 bases, with 6 bases of the junction left unmatched. The CDR3 DNA follows: TGTGCCAGCAGCTTACGGCGGGAGCGGGCAGATACGCAGTATTTT. Residues: CASSLRRERADTQYF.

V usage is TRBV5-1 and J usage is TRBJ2-5, with D tentatively TRBD1 or TRBD2 (5 bases each). V was cut by 1 base and J by 4 bases, with 8 bases left in between. The CDR3 extends over 13 amino acids. Germline loops: CDR1 SGHRS, CDR2 YFSETQ. The CDR3 reads CASSLFGGETQYF. The DNA of the CDR3 is TGCGCCAGCAGCTTGTTTGGGGGAGAGACCCAGTACTTC.

As regards this clone: Additional DNA sequences in this sample encode the identical CDR3. CDR3 protein: CASSLGTGGRTDTQYF. The DNA of the CDR3 is TGTGCCAGCAGCTTAGGAACGGGAGGGCGCACAGATACGCAGTATTTT. This sequence joins TRBV7-3 and TRBJ2-3, with 8 bases matching TRBD2. Per the germline V gene, CDR1 is SGHTA and CDR2 is FQGTGA. Trimming took 2 bases from V and 1 from J; bases not matched to a gene: 5. CDR3 length: 16 amino acids.

Regarding this clone: The junction departs from germline at one end; a sequencing error may be responsible. The chain employs TRBV28 and TRBJ2-5, with 12 bases lining up with TRBD1. CDR1 is MDHEN, CDR2 SYDVKM, per germline. This CDR3 has 14 amino acids. The CDR3 DNA sequence: TGTGCCAGCAGCTACGTACCGGGACAGGGGGCCCGGGACTTC. Its translation: CASSYVPGQGARDF.

Remarks on this clone: The sample holds other DNA sequences that translate to the same CDR3. This sequence joins TRBV18 and TRBJ1-2; D is ambiguous. CDR3 length equals 13 residues. V shed 3 bases and J shed 2 bases, with 7 bases lying between them. The germline V gene has CDR1 KGHSH and CDR2 LQKENI. The CDR3 nucleotides are TGTGCCAGCTCACCCGGGCAAAACTATGGCTACACCTTC. Its protein is CASSPGQNYGYTF.

The V and J genes are TRBV10-2 and TRBJ1-5; D not resolved. Looked up from germline, CDR1 is WSHSY and CDR2 is SAAADI. This CDR3 region has 13 residues. V was cut by 7 bases and J by 3 bases, with 10 bases left in between. Here the CDR3 DNA reads TGCGCCAGCAAGGCCCGTATCAATCAGCCCCAGCATTTT. This translates into CASKARINQPQHF.

J is TRBJ1-2 and V is TRBV28, with 9 bases aligning to TRBD1. The junction had 10 bases not matched to a gene; V was cut back by 3 bases and J by 8 bases. The CDR3 runs 15 residues. Germline assignment: CDR1 MDHEN and CDR2 SYDVKM. CDR3 amino acids: CASSLTDRGVGGYTF. Written as DNA, the CDR3 is TGTGCCAGCAGTTTGACGGACAGGGGAGTAGGGGGCTACACCTTC.

The chain couples TRBV5-1 to TRBJ2-5; 7 bases are shared with TRBD2. This CDR3 has 14 residues. CDR1 and CDR2 (germline): SGHRS, YFSETQ. With V trimmed by 7 bases and J by 1 base, 7 bases remained unmatched. CDR3 DNA: TGCGCCAGCGCCGGGGGAGGGGTCCAAGAGACCCAGTACTTC. As protein: CASAGGGVQETQYF.

The chain links TRBV27 to TRBJ1-5; the match to TRBD1 covers 8 bases. The CDR3 contains 17 residues. V was clipped by 4 bases and J by 0 bases; unmatched bases: 8. CDR1 MNHEY and CDR2 SMNVEV come from the germline V gene (reference sequence). The CDR3 sequence is CASSSQRTGYSNQPQHF. The CDR3 DNA follows: TGTGCCAGCAGTTCCCAACGGACAGGGTATAGCAATCAGCCCCAGCATTTT.

About this clone itself: The same CDR3 is also encoded by other DNA sequences in this sample. The gene calls are TRBV5-1 and TRBJ1-5, with 10 bases fitting TRBD1. Trimming cost V 0 bases and J 7 bases; bases outside gene matches: 4. In germline, CDR1 is SGHRS, CDR2 YFSETQ. CDR3 size: 15 residues. The CDR3 loop is CASSLGDRGSQPQHF. The CDR3 DNA follows: TGCGCCAGCAGCTTGGGGGACAGGGGCTCCCAGCCCCAGCATTTT.

V and J are TRBV5-6 and TRBJ1-4; TRBD1 is a possible D gene (5 bases). Germline CDR1 SGHDT, CDR2 YYEEEE. V lost 0 bases and J lost 8, with 11 bases in between. The CDR3 totals 14 residues. Written as DNA, the CDR3 is TGTGCCAGCAGCTTGGCAGGGTTTCGGGAAAAACTGTTTTTT. Its protein is CASSLAGFREKLFF. Together with reference TRBV5-6 and TRBJ1-4, the CDR3 gives the full variable domain: DAGVTQSPTHLIKTRGQQVTLRCSPKSGHDTVSWYQQALGQGPQFIFQYYEEEERQRGNFPDRFSGHQFPNYSSELNVNALLLGDSALYLCASSLAGFREKLFFGSGTQLSVL.

V gene TRBV7-9 combines with J gene TRBJ2-7, with 10 positions matching TRBD2. Germline V gene lookup returns CDR1 SEHNR and CDR2 FQNEAQ (reference sequence). V gave up 6 bases and J gave up 4 bases; unmatched junction bases: 3. The CDR3 extends over 13 amino acids. The CDR3 nucleotides read TGTGCCAGCAGTCTAGCGGGAGAGTACGAGCAGTACTTC. It yields the protein CASSLAGEYEQYF.

V gene TRBV5-1 combines with J gene TRBJ2-3; D gene ambiguous. This CDR3 region has 13 residues. V was cut by 3 bases and J by 4 bases, with 9 bases left in between. Germline CDR1 is SGHRS and CDR2 is YFSETQ. In nucleotides, the CDR3 is TGCGCCAGCAGCTCGGTGGTAGCAGATACGCAGTATTTT. It encodes CASSSVVADTQYF.

The V call is TRBV28, the J call TRBJ2-7; D is perhaps TRBD2 (6 bases). Germline-derived CDR1 and CDR2 are MDHEN and SYDVKM. The CDR3 sequence is 14 residues long. V was clipped by 8 bases and J by 6 bases, with 20 bases between them. Written as DNA, the CDR3 is TGTGCCAGCCTGGGGGGACCTAGGCTGGGCGAGCAGTACTTC. Its translation: CASLGGPRLGEQYF.